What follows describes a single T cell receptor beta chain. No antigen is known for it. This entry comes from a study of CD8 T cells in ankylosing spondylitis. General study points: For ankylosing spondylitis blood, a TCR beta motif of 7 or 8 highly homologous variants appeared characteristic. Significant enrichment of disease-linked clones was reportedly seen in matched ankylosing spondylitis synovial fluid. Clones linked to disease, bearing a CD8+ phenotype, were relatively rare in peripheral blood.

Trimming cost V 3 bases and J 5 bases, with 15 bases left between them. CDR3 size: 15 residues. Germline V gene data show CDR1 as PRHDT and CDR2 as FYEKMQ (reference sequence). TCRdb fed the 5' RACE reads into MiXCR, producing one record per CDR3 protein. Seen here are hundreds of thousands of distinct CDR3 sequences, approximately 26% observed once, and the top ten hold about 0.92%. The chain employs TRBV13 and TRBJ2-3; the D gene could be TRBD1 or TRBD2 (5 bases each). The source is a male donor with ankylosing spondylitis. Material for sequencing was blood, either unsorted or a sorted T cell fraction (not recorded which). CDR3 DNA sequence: TGTGCCAGCAGCTTCCTGGGGCCAGCGGAAGATACGCAGTATTTT. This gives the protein CASSFLGPAEDTQYF.